This TCR beta chain was found in a study of blood T cell repertoires in COVID-19. For the study at large: COVID-19 samples, acute and convalescent, were from the United States, Italy and Spain. The analysed material was cDNA or gDNA that came from T cells, B-cell-depleted T cells, or PBMCs.

In the study's own analysis: Reference gene primer amplification in the assay estimated nucleated cell counts. Profiling relied on immunoSEQ multiplex PCR, and the TCRdb table lists in-frame clones only, not all of them. V and J calls and clone size are given by that table; D and trimming were obtained from the DNA. The profile covers some 70,000 clones, with roughly three quarters appearing a single time and 9.8% taken by the ten largest. The germline gives CDR1 MNHEY, CDR2 SVGAGI. The germline V and J ends were trimmed by 2 bases and 4 bases, with 14 bases remaining between them. The CDR3 covers 15 residues.

The rearrangement links TRBV6-5 to TRBJ1-1; D is perhaps TRBD1 (6 bases). The sequence derives from a woman in her forties or fifties with acute or convalescent COVID-19. The sample consisted of peripheral blood. CDR3 loop: CASSYGTGFSTEAFF. The CDR3 region has the DNA TGTGCCAGCAGTTACGGAACAGGGTTTTCCACTGAAGCTTTCTTT.